A single sample is the source of the 28 T cell receptor beta chains below, sequenced in a study of cytotoxic CD8 clonotypes in ibrutinib-treated CLL. TCRdb's copy holds only in-frame clones and misses some; the assay was immunoSEQ multiplex PCR. The sample lists approximately 210,000 clones; over 60% were seen once. This specimen was PBMCs, taken after 24 months of ibrutinib treatment. The source of these receptors is a human donor with chronic lymphocytic leukemia.

The CDR3: CAWNLRPDTGELFF. The DNA for the CDR3 is TGTGCCTGGAATTTACGACCGGACACCGGGGAGCTGTTTTTT. The chain carries TRBV30 and TRBJ2-2; D remains unclear. With 4 bases removed from V and 3 bases from J, the gap between germline ends came to 12 bases. Germline lookup yields CDR1 GTSNPN and CDR2 SVGIG (reference sequence). The CDR3 spans 14 residues.

V gene TRBV2 combines with J gene TRBJ2-3, with 13 nucleotides matching TRBD2. The CDR3 contains 16 residues. The germline V gene has CDR1 SNHLY and CDR2 FYNNEI. With V trimmed by 7 bases and J by 4 bases, 8 bases remained unmatched. CDR3 coding DNA: TGTGCCAGCACCGGACTAGCGGGAGATGAGGCAGATACGCAGTATTTT. Its protein is CASTGLAGDEADTQYF.

A few counts support this clone. The rearrangement joins TRBV10-3 to TRBJ2-3; D not certain. The CDR3 contains 11 residues. The germline V gene encodes CDR1 ENHRY and CDR2 SYGVKD. The ends were cut back, 7 bases at V and 4 bases at J, with 6 bases in the middle. DNA of the CDR3: TGTGCCATCACAACATCAGATACGCAGTATTTT. This codes for CAITTSDTQYF.

The table lists this clone with a few counts. The gene calls are TRBV6-4 and TRBJ2-1, with 10 nucleotides matching TRBD2. The junction had 13 bases not matched to a gene; V was cut back by 5 bases and J by 12 bases. Germline loops: CDR1 MRHNA, CDR2 SNTAGT. The CDR3 totals 15 residues. This CDR3 reads CASSKNLAGVGVQFF. Here the CDR3 DNA reads TGTGCCAGCAGTAAAAATCTAGCGGGAGTGGGCGTGCAGTTCTTC.

This chain links TRBV19 with TRBJ2-1, with 11 bases matching TRBD2. Per the germline V gene, CDR1 is LNHDA and CDR2 is SQIVND (reference sequence). This CDR3 comprises 15 residues. V lost 3 bases to trimming and J lost 10 bases; unmatched junction nucleotides: 8. CDR3 residues: CASSISGRVVVEQFF. The DNA of the CDR3 is TGTGCCAGTAGTATTAGCGGGAGGGTCGTTGTGGAGCAGTTCTTC.

The rearrangement links TRBV10-3 to TRBJ2-2; D is undetermined. The CDR3 has 14 amino acids. V lost 3 bases and J 2 bases, leaving 7 bases between the germline ends. Germline-derived CDR1 and CDR2 are ENHRY and SYGVKD. DNA of the CDR3: TGTGCCATCAGTGAACACAGCAACACCGGGGAGCTGTTTTTT. Encoded protein: CAISEHSNTGELFF.

This rearrangement joins TRBV19 to TRBJ2-7; D is unresolved. Trimming pared 5 bases from V and 0 bases from J, leaving 8 bases between. This CDR3 has 13 amino acids. Germline-derived CDR1 and CDR2 are LNHDA and SQIVND (reference sequence). The CDR3 spells CASSGQSSYEQYF. CDR3 DNA: TGTGCCAGTAGTGGGCAGTCCTCCTACGAGCAGTACTTC.

V gene TRBV7-2 combines with J gene TRBJ2-7; D tentatively fits TRBD1 or TRBD2 (5 bases each). This CDR3 is 13 amino acids long. V lost 0 bases, J lost 11 bases, and 14 bases lay in between. Per the germline V gene, CDR1 is SGHTA and CDR2 is FQGNSA. CDR3 bases: TGTGCCAGCAGCTTAGCAGAGGCCGGGACCAAGTACTTC. Amino acid sequence: CASSLAEAGTKYF.

J is TRBJ1-4 and V is TRBV29-1; TRBD1 is a possible D gene (5 bases). V shed 4 bases and J shed 8 bases, with 14 bases lying between them. In germline, CDR1 is SQVTM, CDR2 ANQGSEA. This CDR3 has 13 residues. In DNA form, the CDR3 reads TGCAGCGTTGGGGTCCAGGGCTGGGAAAAACTGTTTTTT. This encodes CSVGVQGWEKLFF.

This clone has more than one count but fewer than ten. Other DNA sequences in this sample translate to the same CDR3. This sequence joins TRBV7-9 and TRBJ2-1, with 9 bases fitting TRBD2. Germline assignment: CDR1 SEHNR and CDR2 FQNEAQ (reference sequence). The CDR3 spans 15 residues. J was trimmed by 4 bases and V by 1 base; bases with no gene match: 2. The CDR3 DNA reads TGTGCCAGCAGCTTAGGACTAGCGGAGTACAATGAGCAGTTCTTC. Translation gives CASSLGLAEYNEQFF. The full variable domain, rest sourced from reference TRBV7-9 and TRBJ2-1, is DTGVSQNPRHKITKRGQNVTFRCDPISEHNRLYWYRQTLGQGPEFLTYFQNEAQLEKSRLLSDRFSAERPKGSFSTLEIQRTEQGDSAMYLCASSLGLAEYNEQFFGPGTRLTVL.

This chain connects TRBV7-8 to TRBJ2-1, with TRBD2 identical over 14 bases. The CDR3 length is 17 residues. CDR1 and CDR2 (germline): SGHVS, FQNEAQ. J was trimmed by 9 bases and V by 1 base; bases with no gene match: 8. The CDR3 coding sequence is TGTGCCAGCAGCTTAGTCTGGGGGACTAGCGGGAGAGGTGAGCAGTTCTTC. This encodes CASSLVWGTSGRGEQFF.

This chain joins TRBV7-8 and TRBJ1-5, with 9 positions matching TRBD1. The CDR3 length is 15 residues. Losses at the gene ends were 6 bases for V and 4 bases for J; bases not matched to a gene: 7. Germline V lookup: CDR1 SGHVS, CDR2 FQNEAQ. CDR3 nucleotides: TGTGCCAGCAGAGCCGGGACAGGGAGAAATCAGCCCCAGCATTTT. This encodes CASRAGTGRNQPQHF.

The chain employs TRBV18 and TRBJ2-3; no reliable D call. Germline V lookup: CDR1 KGHSH, CDR2 LQKENI. This CDR3 is built from 12 residues. Trimming stripped 5 bases from V and 5 bases from J, with 8 bases between. The CDR3 protein is CASSSVGDTQYF. CDR3 DNA sequence: TGTGCCAGCTCATCCGTGGGAGATACGCAGTATTTT.

The rearrangement joins TRBV7-2 to TRBJ2-7; a possible D gene is TRBD1 (6 bases). The germline V and J ends were trimmed by 1 base and 5 bases, with 12 bases remaining between them. Per germline, CDR1 SGHTA and CDR2 FQGNSA. The CDR3 length is 14 residues. The CDR3: CASSLEQGIDEQYF. The DNA of the CDR3 is TGTGCCAGCAGCTTAGAACAGGGAATCGACGAGCAGTACTTC.

V usage is TRBV30 and J usage is TRBJ1-2; D remains ambiguous. The CDR3 contains 14 residues. Per the germline V gene, CDR1 is GTSNPN and CDR2 is SVGIG (reference sequence). V dropped 0 bases and J dropped 3 bases, with 11 bases sitting between them. The CDR3 coding sequence is TGTGCCTGGAGTGTACGGGAGTATTACTATGGCTACACCTTC. It specifies CAWSVREYYYGYTF.

This clone was recorded a few times. This rearrangement joins TRBV19 to TRBJ1-5; 12 bases agree with TRBD1. The CDR3 loop spans 13 amino acids. Germline CDR1 is LNHDA and CDR2 is SQIVND (reference sequence). Unmatched junction bases numbered 5, after V lost 10 bases and J lost 7 bases. CDR3 coding DNA: TGTGCCACCGCTGGGACAGGGGGCCAGCCCCAGCATTTT. Encoded protein: CATAGTGGQPQHF.

This chain connects TRBV13 to TRBJ2-5; D is unclear. Germline V gene lookup returns CDR1 PRHDT and CDR2 FYEKMQ (reference sequence). The CDR3 totals 14 residues. V gave up 2 bases and J gave up 1 base, with 8 bases separating them. The CDR3 here is CASSLSGSQETQYF. DNA for the CDR3: TGTGCCAGCAGCTTAAGTGGCAGCCAAGAGACCCAGTACTTC.

The J gene is TRBJ1-1, the V gene TRBV29-1; a weak D match, TRBD1 (6 bases). This CDR3 contains 12 residues. In germline, CDR1 is SQVTM, CDR2 ANQGSEA. The V and J ends lost 6 bases and 3 bases respectively, with 11 bases between them. In DNA form, the CDR3 reads TGCAGCGTCTACAGGGAGGACACTGAAGCTTTCTTT. Encoded protein: CSVYREDTEAFF.

The V call is TRBV10-3, the J call TRBJ1-2; D ambiguous. From germline, CDR1 is ENHRY and CDR2 SYGVKD. The V end was cut by 0 bases, the J end by 1 base, with 12 bases between. CDR3 size: 16 residues. The CDR3, as DNA: TGTGCCATCAGTGAGTCTTACCAGAGAAGTAACTATGGCTACACCTTC. Translated: CAISESYQRSNYGYTF.

This sequence joins TRBV6-5 and TRBJ2-7, with D possibly TRBD2 on 6 matching bases. The V gene's germline CDR1 is MNHEY and CDR2 SVGAGI. V dropped 5 bases and J dropped 5 bases, with 16 bases sitting between them. The CDR3 spans 14 residues. CDR3 sequence reads: CASSPPGGRDEQYF. DNA for the CDR3: TGTGCCAGCAGTCCCCCTGGAGGGCGGGACGAGCAGTACTTC.

The chain combines TRBV5-1 with TRBJ1-4; D gene unclear. Between the trimmed V and J ends, which lost 1 base and 8 bases, there was a span of 9 bases. The CDR3 has 13 residues. Germline lookup yields CDR1 SGHRS and CDR2 YFSETQ. For the CDR3, the DNA is TGCGCCAGCAGCTTGATTTGGGGAGAAAAACTGTTTTTT. Protein sequence: CASSLIWGEKLFF.

This clone has more than one count but fewer than ten. The chain uses TRBV19 and TRBJ2-2; D is perhaps TRBD2 (5 bases). From germline, CDR1 is LNHDA and CDR2 SQIVND (reference sequence). The germline V and J ends were trimmed by 10 bases and 3 bases, with 15 bases remaining between them. The CDR3 loop spans 14 amino acids. The CDR3 reads CATLEEEHTGELFF. The CDR3 DNA reads as TGTGCCACCTTGGAGGAGGAACACACCGGGGAGCTGTTTTTT.

The rearrangement joins TRBV11-2 to TRBJ2-7; 12 nucleotides line up with TRBD2. Per germline, CDR1 SGHAT and CDR2 FQNNGV. This CDR3 is 17 amino acids long. The V gene end was trimmed by 6 bases and the J gene end by 1 base; junction bases not matched to a gene: 10. CDR3 DNA: TGTGCCAGCAGTAGACTAGCGGGAGTATTAGGATCCTACGAGCAGTACTTC. This codes for CASSRLAGVLGSYEQYF.

The V and J genes are TRBV4-3 and TRBJ2-1, with 8 nucleotides matching TRBD1. CDR3 length: 14 amino acids. V lost 1 base to trimming and J lost 9 bases; unmatched junction nucleotides: 5. The V gene's germline CDR1 is LGHNA and CDR2 YSLEER. The CDR3 sequence is CASSQAAGGLEQFF. The CDR3 DNA sequence: TGCGCCAGCAGCCAAGCCGCAGGGGGCCTTGAGCAGTTCTTC.

The chain carries TRBV10-2 and TRBJ2-7; D is perhaps TRBD2 (5 bases). This CDR3 region has 12 residues. With 2 bases removed from V and 10 bases from J, the gap between germline ends came to 12 bases. Germline lookup yields CDR1 WSHSY and CDR2 SAAADI. The CDR3 here is CASSEGRREQYF. CDR3 nucleotides: TGCGCCAGCAGTGAGGGTAGACGGGAACAGTACTTC.

The rearrangement uses TRBV18 and TRBJ2-7; D is unclear. This CDR3 has 11 amino acids. Germline V CDR1 and CDR2: KGHSH, LQKENI. V dropped 5 bases and J dropped 4 bases, with 6 bases sitting between them. As DNA, the CDR3 is TGTGCCAGCTCAAGGGATTACGAGCAGTACTTC. Translating it yields CASSRDYEQYF.

CDR3 sequence (DNA): TGTGCCAGCAGTTTATTACAGAGAGATACGCAGTATTTT. Amino acids: CASSLLQRDTQYF. The chain is built from TRBV27 and TRBJ2-3; unclear D gene. V lost 1 base and J lost 5, with 7 bases in between. Germline loops: CDR1 MNHEY, CDR2 SMNVEV (reference sequence). The CDR3 sequence is 13 residues long.

The genes are TRBV9 and TRBJ2-7; D is unclear. This CDR3 spans 16 amino acids. From germline, CDR1 is SGDLS and CDR2 YYNGEE. V was shortened by 0 bases and J by 2 bases, with 15 bases between the two germline ends. This chain's CDR3 is CASSVGFGTSAYEQYF. In DNA, the CDR3 is TGTGCCAGCAGCGTAGGATTTGGAACATCGGCCTACGAGCAGTACTTC.